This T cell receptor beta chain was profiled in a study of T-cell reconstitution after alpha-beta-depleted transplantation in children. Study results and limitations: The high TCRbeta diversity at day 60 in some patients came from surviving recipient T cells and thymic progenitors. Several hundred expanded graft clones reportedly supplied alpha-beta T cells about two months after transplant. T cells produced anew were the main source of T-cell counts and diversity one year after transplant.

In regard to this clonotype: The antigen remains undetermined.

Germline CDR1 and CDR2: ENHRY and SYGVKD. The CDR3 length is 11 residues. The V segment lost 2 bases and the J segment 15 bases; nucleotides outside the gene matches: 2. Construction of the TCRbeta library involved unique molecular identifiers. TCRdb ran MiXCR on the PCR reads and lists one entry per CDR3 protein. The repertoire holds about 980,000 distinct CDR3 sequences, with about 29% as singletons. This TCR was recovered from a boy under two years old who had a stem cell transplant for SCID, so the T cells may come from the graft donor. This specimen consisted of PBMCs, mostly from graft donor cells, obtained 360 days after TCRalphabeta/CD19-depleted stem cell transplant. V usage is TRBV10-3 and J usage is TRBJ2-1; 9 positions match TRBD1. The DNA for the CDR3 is TGTGCCATCAGTGAGGGGACAGGGTTGTTCTTC. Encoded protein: CAISEGTGLFF.